The subject of this entry is one T cell receptor (beta chain). PCR was performed using 60 Vbeta and 13 Jbeta primers. The data were produced by immunoSEQ multiplex PCR, yet TCRdb's version contains in-frame clones alone and is incomplete. The profile covers about 140,000 clones, with more than 75% appearing a single time and under 15% taken by the ten largest. These data come from a study of cytomegalovirus exposure and HLA in healthy donors. Turning to the study itself: The Caucasian-associated ancestry cluster held around 81% of a few hundred genotyped donors.

Deletions cut 0 bases from V and 4 bases from J, with 7 bases between. The CDR3 length is 14 residues. Looked up from germline, CDR1 is SGHDN and CDR2 is FVKESK. Specimen: PBMCs. V is TRBV14 and J is TRBJ2-1; D is ambiguous. This TCR was sampled from a woman in her forties in good health and CMV-seronegative. CDR3: CASSQETRYNEQFF. CDR3 DNA sequence: TGTGCCAGCAGCCAAGAAACCCGGTACAATGAGCAGTTCTTC.